This TCR beta chain originates from a study of OX40 agonist ivuxolimab in advanced cancers. Study at large: Partial responses, seen in three patients, involved one hepatocellular carcinoma and two cutaneous melanomas. Whole-study findings and limits: CD4+ and CD8+ T cells in blood underwent clonal expansion by week 6 at 0.1 to 3.0 mg/kg.

CDR1 is MDHEN and CDR2 is SYDVKM in the germline V gene. There are 13 residues in the CDR3. J lost 2 bases, V lost 7 bases, and 3 bases had no gene match. Comments on this clone: Its specificity is unknown.

Libraries were prepared by immunoSEQ multiplex PCR; TCRdb keeps only in-frame clonotypes and omits some of them. The table has about 67,000 clones, around 90% seen once; the top ten hold roughly 13%. Specimen: CD4+ or CD8+ T cells sorted from blood, collected in a trial of the OX40 agonist ivuxolimab. The source of this sequence is an adult with an advanced solid tumor such as melanoma, head and neck, liver or kidney cancer. The V and J genes are TRBV28 and TRBJ2-3, with 7 bases matching TRBD1. The CDR3 region has the DNA TGTGCCAGCAACACAGGGGCCACAGATACGCAGTATTTT. Translated: CASNTGATDTQYF.